These 18 T cell receptor beta chains were sequenced from one sample in a study of cytomegalovirus exposure and HLA in healthy donors. PCR was performed using 60 Vbeta and 13 Jbeta primers. This table comes from immunoSEQ multiplex PCR, and its TCRdb copy is limited to in-frame clones, with some not included. The sample holds about 160,000 clones; approximately 85% are singletons and the top ten take 6.3%. The source material was PBMCs. The receptors were gathered from a man aged 45-60 years in good health and CMV-seropositive.

The V call is TRBV5-4, the J call TRBJ1-2, with D possibly matching TRBD1 (6 bases). The CDR3 extends over 14 amino acids. Trimming stripped 4 bases from V and 7 bases from J, with 17 bases between. Germline values: CDR1 SGHNT, CDR2 YYREEE (reference sequence). The CDR3 nucleotides read TGTGCCAGCAGCGCGGGTCGTACAGGGTTTGGCTACACCTTC. Its translation is CASSAGRTGFGYTF.

J is TRBJ1-3 and V is TRBV6-1; D possibly corresponds to TRBD1 (6 bases). The germline V and J ends were trimmed by 2 bases and 1 base, with 9 bases remaining between them. The germline CDR1 and CDR2 sequences are MNHNS and SASEGT. CDR3 length: 15 amino acids. The DNA for the CDR3 is TGTGCCAGCAGTGAACGCGGACAGTCTGGAAACACCATATATTTT. It is translated as CASSERGQSGNTIYF.

This rearrangement joins TRBV6-1 to TRBJ1-2; maybe TRBD1 (5 bases). This CDR3 spans 12 amino acids. Trimming removed 3 bases from V and 5 bases from J, with 7 bases in between. In germline, CDR1 is MNHNS, CDR2 SASEGT. The chain's CDR3 is CASSDGGYGYTF. In DNA, the CDR3 is TGTGCCAGCAGTGACGGGGGATATGGCTACACCTTC.

The CDR3 DNA reads as TGCGCCAGCAGACTCCTGGGGAGCGGATATAACACCGGGGAGCTGTTTTTT. Its protein is CASRLLGSGYNTGELFF. V usage is TRBV5-1 and J usage is TRBJ2-2, with a possible D match to TRBD2 (5 bases). Germline V gene sequence: CDR1 SGHRS, CDR2 YFSETQ. The CDR3 is 17 residues long. V lost 5 bases, J lost 2 bases, and 19 bases lay in between.

This rearrangement joins TRBV18 to TRBJ1-2; D gene ambiguous. Germline assignment: CDR1 KGHSH and CDR2 LQKENI. The CDR3 sequence is 15 residues long. Between the trimmed V and J ends, which lost 3 bases and 7 bases, there was a span of 18 bases. The DNA for the CDR3 is TGTGCCAGCTCACCTAGCCGGTCTGCTCTCTCTGGCTACACCTTC. Translated: CASSPSRSALSGYTF.

The chain links TRBV4-2 to TRBJ1-4, with 7 bases aligning to TRBD1. The junction had 4 bases not matched to a gene; V was cut back by 0 bases and J by 6 bases. The V gene's germline CDR1 is LGHNA and CDR2 YNFKEQ. There are 15 residues in the CDR3. The CDR3 region is CASSQELRGDEKLFF. The CDR3 region has the DNA TGTGCCAGCAGCCAAGAACTCAGGGGGGATGAAAAACTGTTTTTT.

V and J are TRBV2 and TRBJ2-7; possible D gene TRBD1, 6 bases. Per the germline V gene, CDR1 is SNHLY and CDR2 is FYNNEI. CDR3 size: 12 residues. Trimming pared 7 bases from V and 2 bases from J, leaving 9 bases between. DNA for the CDR3: TGTGCCAGCACAGGGGATCCCTACGAGCAGTACTTC. This sequence encodes CASTGDPYEQYF. The full variable domain, rest sourced from reference TRBV2 and TRBJ2-7, is EPEVTQTPSHQVTQMGQEVILRCVPISNHLYFYWYRQILGQKVEFLVSFYNNEISEKSEIFDDQFSVERPDGSNFTLKIRSTKLEDSAMYFCASTGDPYEQYFGPGTRLTVT.

The chain employs TRBV21-1 and TRBJ2-5; the D call in the table, TRBD1, was not verified against the DNA. TRBV21-1 is deemed a pseudogene. This CDR3 has 15 amino acids. Here the CDR3 DNA reads TGTGCCAGCAGCAAATTTGCAGGGGGCTGGGAGACCCAGTACTTC. Amino acid sequence: CASSKFAGGWETQYF.

V and J are TRBV11-2 and TRBJ2-2; 9 positions match TRBD2. V was pared by 1 base and J by 5 bases, with 5 bases of the junction left unmatched. The CDR3 has 16 amino acids. Germline V lookup: CDR1 SGHAT, CDR2 FQNNGV. Here the CDR3 DNA reads TGTGCCAGCAGCTTAGGCACTAGCGGGTTTACCGGGGAGCTGTTTTTT. It translates to CASSLGTSGFTGELFF.

J is TRBJ1-1 and V is TRBV27, with a tentative D call TRBD1 (6 bases). V lost 5 bases and J lost 5, with 15 bases in between. Germline values: CDR1 MNHEY, CDR2 SMNVEV (reference sequence). CDR3 length: 14 residues. In DNA form, the CDR3 reads TGTGCCAGCAGTCCCTTGGGGAGGGGGACTGAAGCTTTCTTT. Translated: CASSPLGRGTEAFF.

V gene TRBV13 combines with J gene TRBJ2-1, with 14 bases that match TRBD2. V trimming: 4 bases; J trimming: 8 bases; junction bases outside the gene matches: 4. Germline CDR1 is PRHDT and CDR2 is FYEKMQ (reference sequence). This CDR3 has 15 amino acids. The CDR3 reads CASSSTSGRGDEQFF. The CDR3 region has the DNA TGTGCCAGCAGCTCGACTAGCGGGAGGGGGGATGAGCAGTTCTTC.

By sample fraction, this clone is medium-sized. This CDR3 reads CASRSGGVTEAFF. The DNA of the CDR3 is TGTGCCAGTAGGTCCGGGGGAGTAACTGAAGCTTTCTTT. The chain recombines TRBV19 with TRBJ1-1; possible D gene TRBD1, 5 bases. CDR1 and CDR2 (germline): LNHDA, SQIVND (reference sequence). This CDR3 spans 13 amino acids. V was shortened by 6 bases and J by 5 bases, with 13 bases between the two germline ends.

The V call is TRBV15, the J call TRBJ2-1; D is possibly TRBD2 (5 bases). Per the germline V gene, CDR1 is LNHNV and CDR2 is YYDKDF (reference sequence). The V end lost 1 base, the J end lost 4 bases, and 11 bases lay between the germline ends. The length of the CDR3 is 15 residues. The CDR3 region is CATSRGSGGYNEQFF. The CDR3 region has the DNA TGTGCCACCAGCAGAGGATCAGGCGGGTACAATGAGCAGTTCTTC.

The DNA of the CDR3 is TGTGCCAGCAGTTACTCCCCGGGTCAAGGTTTGGCCCAGTACTTC. Amino acids: CASSYSPGQGLAQYF. V usage is TRBV6-5 and J usage is TRBJ2-5; D unresolved. The CDR3 sequence is 15 residues long. CDR1 MNHEY and CDR2 SVGAGI come from the germline V gene. Trimming removed 0 bases from V and 9 bases from J, with 17 bases in between.

This chain's CDR3 is CASRQGQEWSNQPQHF. CDR3 bases: TGTGCCAGCAGACAAGGACAGGAATGGAGCAATCAGCCCCAGCATTTT. The J gene is TRBJ1-5, the V gene TRBV6-6; 7 nucleotides agree with TRBD1. The junction had 9 bases not matched to a gene; V was cut back by 6 bases and J by 1 base. The length of the CDR3 is 16 residues. Germline loops: CDR1 MNHNY, CDR2 SVGAGI (reference sequence).

The rearrangement joins TRBV9 to TRBJ1-2; D may be TRBD1 (5 bases). The CDR3 is made up of 13 amino acids. Germline assignment: CDR1 SGDLS and CDR2 YYNGEE. V shed 4 bases and J shed 6 bases, with 13 bases lying between them. The CDR3 region is CASSQGVSDGYTF. The CDR3 coding sequence is TGTGCCAGCAGCCAGGGTGTTTCTGATGGCTACACCTTC.

This chain joins TRBV29-1 and TRBJ2-7; tentatively, D is TRBD2 (5 bases). Germline V gives CDR1 SQVTM, CDR2 ANQGSEA. CDR3 length: 11 residues. V lost 4 bases and J 4 bases, leaving 8 bases between the germline ends. The CDR3: CSVGERYEQYF. CDR3 bases: TGCAGCGTTGGAGAGCGGTACGAGCAGTACTTC.

The chain is built from TRBV28 and TRBJ1-2; maybe TRBD1 (6 bases). This CDR3 spans 15 amino acids. The ends were cut back, 5 bases at V and 1 base at J, with 14 bases in the middle. From germline, CDR1 is MDHEN and CDR2 SYDVKM. The DNA for the CDR3 is TGTGCCAGCAGTACTGCAGGGGTCCTTAACTATGGCTACACCTTC. This gives the protein CASSTAGVLNYGYTF.